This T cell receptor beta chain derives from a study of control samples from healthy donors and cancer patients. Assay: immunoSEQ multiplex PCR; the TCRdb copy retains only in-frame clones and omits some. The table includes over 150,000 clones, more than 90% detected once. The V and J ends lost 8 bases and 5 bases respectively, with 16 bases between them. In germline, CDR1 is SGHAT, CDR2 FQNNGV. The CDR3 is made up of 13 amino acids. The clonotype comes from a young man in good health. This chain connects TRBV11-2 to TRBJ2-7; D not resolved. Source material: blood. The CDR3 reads CASSHSKQHEQYF. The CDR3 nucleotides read TGTGCCAGCTCACACTCGAAACAGCACGAGCAGTACTTC.